This entry features one T cell receptor beta chain sequence. Its cognate antigen is unknown. This sample is drawn from a study of CD8 T cells in ankylosing spondylitis. Quantitative 5'-RACE with molecular barcodes generated TCR beta libraries. TCRdb re-derived calls from the 5' RACE reads in MiXCR, one entry per CDR3 protein. The sample holds a few hundred thousand distinct CDR3 sequences, less than 9.5% seen once. The study's findings and limits: Reportedly, significant enrichment of disease-linked clones occurred in matched ankylosing spondylitis synovial fluid. Disease-linked clones were found to be CD8+ and relatively rare in peripheral blood. What appeared characteristic of ankylosing spondylitis blood was a TCR beta motif of under 10 highly homologous variants. Reactive arthritis synovial fluid and blood previously showed some of these motif variants.

V gave up 1 base and J gave up 5 bases, with 9 bases separating them. This CDR3 is built from 13 residues. From germline, CDR1 is MGHDK and CDR2 SYGVNS. J is TRBJ2-7 and V is TRBV25-1; no definite D call. The sequence derives from a male donor with ankylosing spondylitis. The material sequenced was blood, either unsorted or a sorted T cell fraction (not recorded which). The CDR3 loop reads CASSEWAWDEQYF. In DNA, the CDR3 is TGTGCCAGCAGTGAATGGGCCTGGGACGAGCAGTACTTC.